This TCR beta chain was found in a study of T cells in Graves' hyperthyroidism and ophthalmopathy. Findings and caveats of the study: Appearing also in blood were most of the thyroid clonotypes expanded above 0.001.

Notes on this clonotype: The target antigen is unknown.

TCR beta CDR3 regions were amplified from RNA transcripts. Carried out on the TCR CDR3, a first-round RT-PCR used the HTBI primer set. Via MiXCR, TCRdb re-called the multiplex PCR reads, giving one row per CDR3 protein. The sample records 490,000 or so distinct CDR3 sequences, 15% to 20% being singletons. Ophthalmopathy cases met thresholds of Clinical Activity Score at least 3, NOSPECS grade at least 4 and duration under 3 months. Germline CDR1 LGHDT, CDR2 YNNKEL (reference sequence). This CDR3 has 17 residues. J lost 8 bases, V lost 0 bases, and 12 bases had no gene match. J is TRBJ2-4 and V is TRBV3-1, with 8 bases fitting TRBD2. The sequence derives from a man aged 40-49 years with Graves' ophthalmopathy. The sample consisted of blood. The CDR3 reads CASSQDTFSRGGYIQYF. The CDR3 DNA sequence: TGTGCCAGCAGCCAAGATACTTTTTCTCGGGGGGGATACATTCAGTACTTC. Supplemented by reference TRBV3-1 and TRBJ2-4, the full variable domain reads DTAVSQTPKYLVTQMGNDKSIKCEQNLGHDTMYWYKQDSKKFLKIMFSYNNKELIINETVPNRFSPKSPDKAHLNLHINSLELGDSAVYFCASSQDTFSRGGYIQYFGAGTRLSVL.